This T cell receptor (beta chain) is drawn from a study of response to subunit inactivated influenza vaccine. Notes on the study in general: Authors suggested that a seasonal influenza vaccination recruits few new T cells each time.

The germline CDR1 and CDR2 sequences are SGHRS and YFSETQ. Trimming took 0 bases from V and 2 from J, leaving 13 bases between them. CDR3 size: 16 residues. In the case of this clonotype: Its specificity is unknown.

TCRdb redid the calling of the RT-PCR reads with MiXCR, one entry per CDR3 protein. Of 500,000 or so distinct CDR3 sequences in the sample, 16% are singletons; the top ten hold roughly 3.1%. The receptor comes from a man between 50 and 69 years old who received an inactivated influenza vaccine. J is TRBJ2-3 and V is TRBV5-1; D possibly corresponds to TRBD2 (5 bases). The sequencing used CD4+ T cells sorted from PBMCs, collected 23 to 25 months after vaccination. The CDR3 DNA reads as TGCGCCAGCAGCTTGGCAACGACTACCTACACAGATACGCAGTATTTT. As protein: CASSLATTTYTDTQYF.